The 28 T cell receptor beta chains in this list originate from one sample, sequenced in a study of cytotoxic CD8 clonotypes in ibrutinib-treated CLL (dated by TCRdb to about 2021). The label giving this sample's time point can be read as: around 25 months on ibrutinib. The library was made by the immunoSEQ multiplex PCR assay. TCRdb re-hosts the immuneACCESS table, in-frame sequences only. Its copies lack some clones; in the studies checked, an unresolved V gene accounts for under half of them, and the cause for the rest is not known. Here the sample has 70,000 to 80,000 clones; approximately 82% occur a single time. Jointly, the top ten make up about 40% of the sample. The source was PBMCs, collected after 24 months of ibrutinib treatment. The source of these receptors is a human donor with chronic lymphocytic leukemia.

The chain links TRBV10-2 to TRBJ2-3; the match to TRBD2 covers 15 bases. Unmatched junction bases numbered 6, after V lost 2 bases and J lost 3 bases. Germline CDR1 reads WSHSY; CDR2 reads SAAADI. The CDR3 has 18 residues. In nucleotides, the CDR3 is TGCGCCAGCAGTGAGGGGACTAGCGGGAGGTATAGGACAGATACGCAGTATTTT. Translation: CASSEGTSGRYRTDTQYF.

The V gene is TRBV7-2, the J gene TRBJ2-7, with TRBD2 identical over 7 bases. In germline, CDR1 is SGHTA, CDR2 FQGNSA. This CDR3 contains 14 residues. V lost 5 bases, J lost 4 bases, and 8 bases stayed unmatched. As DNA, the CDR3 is TGTGCCAGCAGCGTAGTACTAGCGTCTTACGAGCAGTACTTC. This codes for CASSVVLASYEQYF.

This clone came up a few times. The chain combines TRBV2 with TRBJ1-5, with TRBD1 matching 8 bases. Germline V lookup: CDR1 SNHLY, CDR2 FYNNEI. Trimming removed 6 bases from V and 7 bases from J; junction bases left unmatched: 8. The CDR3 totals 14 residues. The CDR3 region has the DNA TGTGCCAGCAGCGGAGACAGGGGACTACAGCCCCAGCATTTT. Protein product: CASSGDRGLQPQHF.

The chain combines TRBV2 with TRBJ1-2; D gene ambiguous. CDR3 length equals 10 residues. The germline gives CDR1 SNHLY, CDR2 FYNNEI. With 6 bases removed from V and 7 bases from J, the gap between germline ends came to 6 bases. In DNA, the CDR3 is TGTGCCAGCAGCGCTTTTGGCTACACCTTC. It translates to CASSAFGYTF.

This CDR3 is CASSPRRGTGELFF. The CDR3 DNA follows: TGTGCCAGCTCCCCTAGACGCGGGACCGGGGAGCTGTTTTTT. The rearrangement joins TRBV18 to TRBJ2-2; D possibly corresponds to TRBD2 (5 bases). The CDR3 is made up of 14 amino acids. The V and J ends lost 6 bases and 5 bases respectively, with 13 bases between them. Germline assignment: CDR1 KGHSH and CDR2 LQKENI.

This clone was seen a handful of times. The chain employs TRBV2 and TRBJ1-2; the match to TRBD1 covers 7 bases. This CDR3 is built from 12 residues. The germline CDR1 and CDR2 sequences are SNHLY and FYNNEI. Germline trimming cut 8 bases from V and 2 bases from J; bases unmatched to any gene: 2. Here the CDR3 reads CASEDRNYGYTF. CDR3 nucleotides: TGTGCCAGCGAGGACAGGAACTATGGCTACACCTTC.

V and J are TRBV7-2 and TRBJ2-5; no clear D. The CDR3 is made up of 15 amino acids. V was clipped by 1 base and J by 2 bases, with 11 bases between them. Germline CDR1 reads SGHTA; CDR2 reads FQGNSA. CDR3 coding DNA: TGTGCCAGCAGCTTAGACCTGGGGATACAAGAGACCCAGTACTTC. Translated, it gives CASSLDLGIQETQYF.

This chain's CDR3 is CASSPRTGYSYEQYF. The CDR3 coding sequence is TGTGCCAGCAGCCCCAGGACAGGTTACTCCTACGAGCAGTACTTC. V gene TRBV7-2 combines with J gene TRBJ2-7; the match to TRBD1 covers 7 bases. Germline V CDR1 and CDR2: SGHTA, FQGNSA. This CDR3 region has 15 residues. J was trimmed by 0 bases and V by 5 bases; bases with no gene match: 7.

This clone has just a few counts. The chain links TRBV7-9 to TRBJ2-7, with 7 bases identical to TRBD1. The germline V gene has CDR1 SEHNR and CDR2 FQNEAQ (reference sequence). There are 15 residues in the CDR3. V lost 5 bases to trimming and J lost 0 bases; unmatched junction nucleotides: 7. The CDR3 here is CASSPQTGLSYEQYF. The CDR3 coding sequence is TGTGCCAGCAGCCCTCAGACAGGGCTCTCCTACGAGCAGTACTTC.

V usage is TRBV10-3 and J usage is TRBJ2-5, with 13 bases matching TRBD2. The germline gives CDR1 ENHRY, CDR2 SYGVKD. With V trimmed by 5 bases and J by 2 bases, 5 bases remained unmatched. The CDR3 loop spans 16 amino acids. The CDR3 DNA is TGTGCCATCAGTCTCACTAGCGGGGGGGTACAAGAGACCCAGTACTTC. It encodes CAISLTSGGVQETQYF.

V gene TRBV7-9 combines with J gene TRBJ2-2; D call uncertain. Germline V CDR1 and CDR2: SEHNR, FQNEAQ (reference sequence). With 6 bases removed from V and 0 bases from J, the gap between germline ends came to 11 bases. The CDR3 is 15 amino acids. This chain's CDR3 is CASSVGRANTGELFF. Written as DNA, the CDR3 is TGTGCCAGCAGTGTCGGTAGGGCGAACACCGGGGAGCTGTTTTTT.

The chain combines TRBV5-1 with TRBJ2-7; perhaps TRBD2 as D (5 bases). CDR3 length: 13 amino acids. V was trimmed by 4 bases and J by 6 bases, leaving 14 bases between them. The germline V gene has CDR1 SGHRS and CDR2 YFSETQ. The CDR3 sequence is CASSTDLAGEQYF. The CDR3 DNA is TGCGCCAGCAGCACGGATCTAGCTGGCGAGCAGTACTTC.

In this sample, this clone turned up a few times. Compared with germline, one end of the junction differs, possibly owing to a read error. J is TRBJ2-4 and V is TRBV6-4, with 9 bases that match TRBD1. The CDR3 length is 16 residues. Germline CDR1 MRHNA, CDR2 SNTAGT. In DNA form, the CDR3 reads TGTGCCAGCAGGGAAACACAGGGGGCGATTACCGCAACACAGGACTTC. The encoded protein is CASRETQGAITATQDF.

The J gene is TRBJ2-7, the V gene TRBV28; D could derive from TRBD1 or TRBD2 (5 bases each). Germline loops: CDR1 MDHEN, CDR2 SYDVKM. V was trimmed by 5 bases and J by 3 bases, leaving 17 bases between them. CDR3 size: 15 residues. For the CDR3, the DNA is TGTGCCAGCAGTAACCGGGACCCTCCTTTCTACGAGCAGTACTTC. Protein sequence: CASSNRDPPFYEQYF.

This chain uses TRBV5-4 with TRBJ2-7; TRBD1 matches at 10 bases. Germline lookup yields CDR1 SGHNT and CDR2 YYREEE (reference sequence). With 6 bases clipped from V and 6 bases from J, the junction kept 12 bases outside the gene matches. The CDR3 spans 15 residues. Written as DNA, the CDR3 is TGTGCCAGCACCTCACCGGGACAGGGGTTTCCCGAGCAGTACTTC. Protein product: CASTSPGQGFPEQYF.

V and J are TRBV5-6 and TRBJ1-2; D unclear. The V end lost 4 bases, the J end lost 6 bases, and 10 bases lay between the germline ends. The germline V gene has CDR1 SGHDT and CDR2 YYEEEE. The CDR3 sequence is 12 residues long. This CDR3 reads CASSQNKDGYTF. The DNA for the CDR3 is TGTGCCAGCAGCCAGAACAAGGATGGCTACACCTTC.

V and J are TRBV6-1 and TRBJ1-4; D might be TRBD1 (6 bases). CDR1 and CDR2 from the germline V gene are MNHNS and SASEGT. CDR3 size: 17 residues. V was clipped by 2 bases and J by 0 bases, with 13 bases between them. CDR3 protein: CASSETGSWATNEKLFF. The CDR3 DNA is TGTGCCAGCAGTGAAACAGGGTCTTGGGCAACTAATGAAAAACTGTTTTTT.

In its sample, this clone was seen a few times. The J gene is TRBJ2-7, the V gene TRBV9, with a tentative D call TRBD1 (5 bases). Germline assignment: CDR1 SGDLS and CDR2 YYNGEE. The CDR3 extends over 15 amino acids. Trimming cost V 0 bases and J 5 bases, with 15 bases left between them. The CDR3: CASSVEDTRRNEQYF. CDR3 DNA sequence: TGTGCCAGCAGCGTAGAGGACACCCGCAGGAACGAGCAGTACTTC.

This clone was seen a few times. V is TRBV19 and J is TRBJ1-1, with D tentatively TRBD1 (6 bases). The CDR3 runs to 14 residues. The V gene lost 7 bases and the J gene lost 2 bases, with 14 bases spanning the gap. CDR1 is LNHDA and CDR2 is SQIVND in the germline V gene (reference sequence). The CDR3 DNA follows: TGTGCCAGTACCAAACAGGGAATAAACACTGAAGCTTTCTTT. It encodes CASTKQGINTEAFF.

The CDR3 here is CASSPGGGGANVLTF. The CDR3 nucleotides are TGTGCCAGCAGCCCCGGTGGGGGTGGGGCCAACGTCCTGACTTTC. This rearrangement joins TRBV7-2 to TRBJ2-6; either TRBD1 or TRBD2 may fit D (5 bases each). V dropped 5 bases and J dropped 3 bases, with 11 bases sitting between them. Per germline, CDR1 SGHTA and CDR2 FQGNSA. The CDR3 loop spans 15 amino acids.

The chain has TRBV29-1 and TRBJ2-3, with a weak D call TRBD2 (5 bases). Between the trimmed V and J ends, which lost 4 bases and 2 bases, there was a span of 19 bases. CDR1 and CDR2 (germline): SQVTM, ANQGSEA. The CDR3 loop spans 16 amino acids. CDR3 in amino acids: CSVVSREMLTTDTQYF. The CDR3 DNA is TGCAGCGTTGTAAGTCGGGAAATGCTGACCACAGATACGCAGTATTTT.

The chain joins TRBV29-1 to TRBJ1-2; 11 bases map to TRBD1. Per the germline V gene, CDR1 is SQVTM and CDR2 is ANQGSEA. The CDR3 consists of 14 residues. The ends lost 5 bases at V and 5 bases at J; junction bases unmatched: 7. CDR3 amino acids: CSVQGDRGSYGYTF. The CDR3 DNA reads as TGCAGCGTTCAAGGGGACAGGGGGAGTTATGGCTACACCTTC.

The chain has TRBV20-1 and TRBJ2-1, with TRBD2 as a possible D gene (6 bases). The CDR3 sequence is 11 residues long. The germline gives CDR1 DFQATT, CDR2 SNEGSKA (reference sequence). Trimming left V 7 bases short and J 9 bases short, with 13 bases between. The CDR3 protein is CSVEGEVEQFF. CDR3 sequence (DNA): TGCAGTGTGGAGGGAGAGGTTGAGCAGTTCTTC.

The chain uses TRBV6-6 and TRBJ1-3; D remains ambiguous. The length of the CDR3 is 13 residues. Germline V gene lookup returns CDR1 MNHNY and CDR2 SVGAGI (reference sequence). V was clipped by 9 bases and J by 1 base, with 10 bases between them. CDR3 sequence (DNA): TGTGCCAGGGGGAAGGATTCTGGAAACACCATATATTTT. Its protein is CARGKDSGNTIYF.

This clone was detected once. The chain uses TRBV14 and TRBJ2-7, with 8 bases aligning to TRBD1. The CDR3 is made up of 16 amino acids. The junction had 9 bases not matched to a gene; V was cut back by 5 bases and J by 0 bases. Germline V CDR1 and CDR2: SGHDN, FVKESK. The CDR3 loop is CASSLRRDRSSYEQYF. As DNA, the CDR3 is TGTGCCAGCAGCTTACGACGGGACAGGTCCTCCTACGAGCAGTACTTC. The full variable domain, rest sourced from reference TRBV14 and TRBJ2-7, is EAGVTQFPSHSVIEKGQTVTLRCDPISGHDNLYWYRRVMGKEIKFLLHFVKESKQDESGMPNNRFLAERTGGTYSTLKVQPAELEDSGVYFCASSLRRDRSSYEQYFGPGTRLTVT.

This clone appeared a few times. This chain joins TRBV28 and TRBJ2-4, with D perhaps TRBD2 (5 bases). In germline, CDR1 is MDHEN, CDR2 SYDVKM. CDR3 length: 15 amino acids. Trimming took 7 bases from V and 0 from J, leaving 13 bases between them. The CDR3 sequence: CASMGDWLAKNIQYF. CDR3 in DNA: TGTGCCAGCATGGGAGACTGGCTAGCCAAAAACATTCAGTACTTC. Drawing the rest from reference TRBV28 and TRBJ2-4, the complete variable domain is DVKVTQSSRYLVKRTGEKVFLECVQDMDHENMFWYRQDPGLGLRLIYFSYDVKMKEKGDIPEGYSVSREKKERFSLILESASTNQTSMYLCASMGDWLAKNIQYFGAGTRLSVL.

CDR3 amino acids: CASSTLPGQGARTEAFF. The CDR3 DNA follows: TGTGCCAGTAGTACGTTGCCGGGACAGGGGGCGCGGACTGAAGCTTTCTTT. The V and J genes are TRBV19 and TRBJ1-1, with TRBD1 matching over 12 bases. The V gene end was trimmed by 4 bases and the J gene end by 5 bases; junction bases not matched to a gene: 11. Germline V gene lookup returns CDR1 LNHDA and CDR2 SQIVND (reference sequence). The CDR3 loop spans 17 amino acids.

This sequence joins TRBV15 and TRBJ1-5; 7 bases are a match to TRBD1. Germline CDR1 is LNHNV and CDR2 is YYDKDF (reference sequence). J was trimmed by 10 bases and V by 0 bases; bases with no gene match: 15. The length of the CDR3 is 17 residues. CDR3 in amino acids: CATSRELGRQGLFPQHF. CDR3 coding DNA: TGTGCCACCAGCAGAGAGTTGGGAAGACAGGGTTTATTTCCCCAGCATTTT.